In this sample, the clone carrying this T cell receptor (beta chain) turned up a few times. Its antigen is unknown. Researchers ran the PCR with 60 Vbeta and 13 Jbeta primers. Libraries were prepared by immunoSEQ multiplex PCR; TCRdb keeps only in-frame clonotypes and omits some of them. The sample records 150,000 to 200,000 clones, about 90% being singletons. This sample was included in a study of cytomegalovirus exposure and HLA in healthy donors. The CDR3 runs to 16 residues. The germline V gene encodes CDR1 MNHEY and CDR2 SMNVEV (reference sequence). Between the trimmed V and J ends, which lost 6 bases and 5 bases, there was a span of 23 bases. Study results and caveats: Reports showed the classifier diagnosing cytomegalovirus status with high specificity and sensitivity.

The sample was PBMCs. The J gene is TRBJ2-7, the V gene TRBV27; D may be TRBD2 (7 bases). This sequence was found in a girl in the first two years of life in good health and CMV-seronegative. The CDR3 nucleotides read TGTGCCAGCAGACCTATATACCGGGGGGCAAGGAACGAGCAGTACTTC. It is translated as CASRPIYRGARNEQYF.